This T cell receptor beta chain was identified during a study of T cell responses to AZD1222 COVID-19 vaccine. The protocol was immunoSEQ multiplex PCR, while the TCRdb copy is restricted to in-frame clones and leaves out a portion. The table records 60,000 to 75,000 clones, roughly 80% of them present only once. CDR1 and CDR2 from the germline V gene are MNHEY and SVGAGI. This CDR3 has 14 amino acids. Trimming took off 5 bases at V and 9 bases at J, with 14 bases between the two ends. Recipients boosted at about 4 weeks or about 12 weeks are pooled. The TCR comes from an adult who received the AZD1222 COVID-19 vaccine. The source was peripheral blood, collected 28 days after the second AZD1222 dose. The chain links TRBV6-5 to TRBJ1-6; D is undetermined. CDR3 sequence reads: CASSTGPRGSPLHF. Here the CDR3 DNA reads TGTGCCAGCAGTACCGGGCCAAGAGGTTCACCCCTCCACTTT.